This TCR beta chain was sequenced during a study of Ad26.COV2.S vaccination and SARS-CoV-2 variants. About the study: Donor was one of the participants in the Ad26.COV2.S arm of the COV1001 trial. Ad26.COV2.S was injected intramuscularly once or twice, 56 days apart.

TCRdb's copy holds only in-frame clones and misses some; the assay was immunoSEQ multiplex PCR. The sample consists of about 480,000 clones, 87% of them appearing once. Comment on this clone: The antigen is not known.

The CDR3 is 16 amino acids. With V trimmed by 0 bases and J by 4 bases, 7 bases remained unmatched. The germline gives CDR1 MNHEY, CDR2 SVGAGI. Study-level points and caveats: Spike-specific TCR breadth was greater in vaccine than placebo recipients. TCR breadth and depth analyses may have underestimated total T cell responses.

Treatment described: about 20 received Ad26.COV2.S at low or high dose, single or two shots; 5 received placebo; per-sample allocation not given. Day 63 after the first vaccine or placebo injection was the time point for sampling. The V gene is TRBV6-5, the J gene TRBJ2-3; 7 nucleotides match TRBD2. The clonotype was recovered from a person aged 18 to 65 who received the Ad26.COV2.S COVID-19 vaccine or a placebo. The sample in question was peripheral blood, obtained in a trial of Ad26.COV2.S vaccine versus placebo. CDR3 region: CASSYSSGTISDTQYF. The CDR3 coding sequence is TGTGCCAGCAGTTACTCCTCCGGGACTATCTCAGATACGCAGTATTTT.